This TCR beta chain was sequenced during a study of T-cell reconstitution after alpha-beta-depleted transplantation in children. Findings of the study overall: The authors attributed T-cell counts and diversity one year after transplant mostly to newly produced T cells. Surviving thymic progenitors and recipient T cells were the source of high TCRbeta diversity at day 60 in some patients. Roughly two months post-transplant, alpha-beta T cells reportedly originated from several hundred graft clones that had expanded.

Regarding this clonotype: Antigen unknown.

Germline CDR1 and CDR2: SGHAT and FQNNGV. The CDR3 runs 11 residues. Trimming pared 6 bases from V and 3 bases from J, leaving 6 bases between. Unique molecular identifiers were used in preparing the TCRbeta library. TCRdb fed the PCR reads into MiXCR, producing one record per CDR3 protein. The sample has about 190,000 distinct CDR3 sequences; around 10% are singletons. This clonotype was obtained from a boy between 2 and 10 years old with acute myeloid leukemia, due to receive a stem cell transplant. Source: PBMCs, taken before TCRalphabeta/CD19-depleted stem cell transplant. V is TRBV11-2 and J is TRBJ2-7, with D unclear. The CDR3 DNA sequence: TGTGCCAGCAGTCTCTACTACGAGCAGTACTTC. The encoded protein is CASSLYYEQYF.